The T cell receptor (beta chain) under discussion was sequenced for a study of Ad26.COV2.S vaccination and SARS-CoV-2 variants. For the study at large: Enrolled in COV1001, the donor was in the Ad26.COV2.S trial arm, which received the vaccine. Donor got 5x10^10 or 1x10^11 viral particles of Ad26.COV2.S. Study-wide points: Placebo recipients had lower spike-specific TCR breadth than vaccine recipients.

Trimming removed 7 bases from V and 6 bases from J; junction bases left unmatched: 8. The CDR3 contains 13 residues. Treatment specified: 15 to 20 received Ad26.COV2.S at low or high dose, single or two shots; several received placebo; per-sample allocation not given. Samples analyzed were those drawn on day 63 after the first vaccine or placebo injection. An Ad26 vector that expressed Wuhan-strain SARS-CoV-2 spike constituted the vaccine. Profiling relied on immunoSEQ multiplex PCR, and the TCRdb table lists in-frame clones only, not all of them. The table lists nearly 400,000 clones, approximately 89% of them singletons. In regard to this clone: Its antigen is currently unknown.

The clonotype originates from a person aged 18-60 years who received the Ad26.COV2.S COVID-19 vaccine or a placebo. Specimen: peripheral blood, collected in a trial of Ad26.COV2.S vaccine versus placebo. This sequence joins TRBV12-3 or TRBV12-4 and TRBJ1-1, with 7 bases identical to TRBD1. The CDR3 region is CASNRQGIAEAFF. The DNA of the CDR3 is TGTGCCAGCAACCGACAGGGCATCGCTGAAGCTTTCTTT.